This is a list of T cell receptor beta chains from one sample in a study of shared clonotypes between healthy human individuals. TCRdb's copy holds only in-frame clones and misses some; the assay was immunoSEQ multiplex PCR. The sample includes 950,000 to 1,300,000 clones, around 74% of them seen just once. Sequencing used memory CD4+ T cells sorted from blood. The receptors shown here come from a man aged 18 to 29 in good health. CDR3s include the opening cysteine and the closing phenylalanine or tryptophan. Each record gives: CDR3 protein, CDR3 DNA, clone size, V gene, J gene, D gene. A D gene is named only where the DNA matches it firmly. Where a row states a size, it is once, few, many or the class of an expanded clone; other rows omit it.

CASSSGQRGARRRQETQYF	TGTGCCAGCAGCTCGGGACAGCGGGGGGCCCGACGACGCCAAGAGACCCAGTACTTC	NA	TRBV5-6	TRBJ2-5	TRBD2
CASSAGREPTDTQYF	TGTGCCAGCAGTGCCGGGCGGGAGCCCACAGATACGCAGTATTTT	NA	TRBV6-5	TRBJ2-3	TRBD2
CASSENRGLQPQHF	TGTGCCAGCAGTGAGAACAGGGGTCTCCAGCCCCAGCATTTT	NA	TRBV6-1	TRBJ1-5	TRBD1
CASSVDASGGQETQYF	TGTGCCAGCAGCGTAGATGCTAGCGGGGGACAAGAGACCCAGTACTTC	once	TRBV9	TRBJ2-5	TRBD2
CASSPRGAARSADTQYF	TGTGCCAGCAGCCCCCGAGGTGCGGCTAGGAGTGCAGATACGCAGTATTTT	NA	TRBV5-4	TRBJ2-3	NA
CASSQGGLVYNEQFF	TGCGCCAGCAGCCAGGGGGGACTAGTATACAATGAGCAGTTCTTC	few	TRBV4-1	TRBJ2-1	TRBD2
CASSYLAPESTDTQYF	TGTGCCAGCAGCTACCTAGCGCCAGAGAGCACAGATACGCAGTATTTT	NA	TRBV7-8	TRBJ2-3	NA
CASSINSGASYEQYF	TGTGCCAGTAGTATTAATTCTGGGGCCTCCTACGAGCAGTACTTC	NA	TRBV19	TRBJ2-7	NA
CASSLGTEGRAKNIQYF	TGTGCCAGCAGCTTAGGAACCGAGGGTAGAGCCAAAAACATTCAGTACTTC	NA	TRBV7-2	TRBJ2-4	NA
CASSVGTAGNTIYF	TGTGCCAGCAGCGTCGGGACAGCTGGAAACACCATATATTTT	NA	TRBV9	TRBJ1-3	TRBD1
CASNMGGANEKLFF	TGCGCCAGTAACATGGGGGGAGCTAATGAAAAACTGTTTTTT	NA	TRBV5-1	TRBJ1-4	NA
CASSQESTRGEQYF	TGCGCCAGCAGCCAAGAAAGTACACGGGGAGAGCAGTACTTC	NA	TRBV4-3	TRBJ2-7	NA
CASLLTGGTSYNEQFF	TGTGCCAGCTTGCTCACTGGCGGGACCTCCTACAATGAGCAGTTCTTC	NA	TRBV7-2	TRBJ2-1	NA
CASSVFSGSNEQYF	TGTGCCAGCAGCGTGTTCAGCGGGAGTAACGAGCAGTACTTC	NA	TRBV9	TRBJ2-7	TRBD2
CASSLYLAGVNEQYF	TGTGCCAGCAGTTTATACCTAGCGGGAGTAAACGAGCAGTACTTC	few	TRBV28	TRBJ2-7	TRBD2
CASSLGGRTTEAFF	TGTGCCAGCAGCTTGGGGGGGAGGACTACTGAAGCTTTCTTT	NA	TRBV11-2	TRBJ1-1	NA
CASSDLPLAGTKNIQYF	TGTGCCAGCAGTGATCTACCCCTCGCTGGGACCAAAAACATTCAGTACTTC	NA	TRBV2	TRBJ2-4	NA
CASSDDRGRVGELFF	TGTGCCAGCAGCGATGACAGGGGGCGCGTCGGGGAGCTGTTTTTT	NA	TRBV11-2	TRBJ2-2	TRBD1
CASSRTLGGYTF	TGTGCCAGTAGTAGGACTCTCGGGGGCTACACCTTC	few	TRBV19	TRBJ1-2	NA
CAIRSSGGSYEQYF	TGTGCCATCAGATCTAGCGGGGGTTCCTACGAGCAGTACTTC	NA	TRBV10-3	TRBJ2-7	TRBD2
CASSASPGETQYF	TGTGCCAGCAGCGCAAGCCCGGGCGAGACCCAGTACTTC	NA	TRBV7-9	TRBJ2-5	NA
CASSPWGASYEQYF	TGCGCCAGCAGCCCCTGGGGGGCCTCCTACGAGCAGTACTTC	NA	TRBV5-1	TRBJ2-7	NA
CASSIEGAPGDTQYF	TGCGCCAGCAGTATAGAGGGGGCCCCAGGGGATACGCAGTATTTT	NA	TRBV10-2	TRBJ2-3	TRBD1
CASTRGLRDNQPQHF	TGTGCCAGCACCCGGGGGTTGAGAGACAATCAGCCCCAGCATTTT	once	TRBV5-8	TRBJ1-5	NA
CASSKRQGQLETQYF	TGTGCCAGCAGCAAAAGACAGGGCCAACTAGAGACCCAGTACTTC	few	TRBV28	TRBJ2-5	TRBD1
CASSMQGAGYEQYF	TGTGCCAGTAGTATGCAGGGGGCAGGCTACGAGCAGTACTTC	NA	TRBV19	TRBJ2-7	TRBD1
CASGLQTGEVQPQHF	TGTGCCAGCGGTCTACAAACAGGGGAGGTCCAGCCCCAGCATTTT	NA	TRBV2	TRBJ1-5	TRBD1
CASSIQPNYGYTF	TGTGCCAGTAGTATTCAACCTAACTATGGCTACACCTTC	NA	TRBV19	TRBJ1-2	NA
CATTGWTEAFF	TGTGCCACAACCGGGTGGACTGAAGCTTTCTTT	few	TRBV28	TRBJ1-1	NA
CASEFRDRSFYGYTF	TGTGCCAGCGAATTTAGGGACCGGAGCTTCTATGGCTACACCTTC	NA	TRBV5-6	TRBJ1-2	NA
CATSRDVTPNTGELFF	TGTGCCACCAGCAGAGATGTGACACCGAACACCGGGGAGCTGTTTTTT	NA	TRBV15	TRBJ2-2	NA
CASSGGQGADEQYF	TGCGCCAGCAGCGGCGGACAGGGGGCGGACGAGCAGTACTTC	NA	TRBV5-1	TRBJ2-7	TRBD1
CASSSATGGLGSPLHF	TGTGCCAGCAGCTCCGCGACAGGGGGCTTAGGGTCACCCCTCCACTTT	NA	TRBV5-6	TRBJ1-6	TRBD1
CASSSQGTNEKLFF	TGTGCCAGCAGTTCACAGGGAACTAATGAAAAACTGTTTTTT	NA	TRBV11-2	TRBJ1-4	NA
CASGTTWNSPLHF	TGTGCCAGTGGGACCACATGGAATTCACCCCTCCACTTT	once	TRBV19	TRBJ1-6	NA
CAWSADSYEQYF	TGTGCCTGGAGTGCCGACAGCTACGAGCAGTACTTC	NA	TRBV30	TRBJ2-7	NA
CASSVGYGYTF	TGTGCCAGCAGTGTGGGTTATGGCTACACCTTC	NA	TRBV6-1	TRBJ1-2	NA
CAISVAGPEEQYF	TGTGCCATCAGTGTTGCGGGCCCAGAAGAGCAGTACTTC	NA	TRBV10-3	TRBJ2-7	NA